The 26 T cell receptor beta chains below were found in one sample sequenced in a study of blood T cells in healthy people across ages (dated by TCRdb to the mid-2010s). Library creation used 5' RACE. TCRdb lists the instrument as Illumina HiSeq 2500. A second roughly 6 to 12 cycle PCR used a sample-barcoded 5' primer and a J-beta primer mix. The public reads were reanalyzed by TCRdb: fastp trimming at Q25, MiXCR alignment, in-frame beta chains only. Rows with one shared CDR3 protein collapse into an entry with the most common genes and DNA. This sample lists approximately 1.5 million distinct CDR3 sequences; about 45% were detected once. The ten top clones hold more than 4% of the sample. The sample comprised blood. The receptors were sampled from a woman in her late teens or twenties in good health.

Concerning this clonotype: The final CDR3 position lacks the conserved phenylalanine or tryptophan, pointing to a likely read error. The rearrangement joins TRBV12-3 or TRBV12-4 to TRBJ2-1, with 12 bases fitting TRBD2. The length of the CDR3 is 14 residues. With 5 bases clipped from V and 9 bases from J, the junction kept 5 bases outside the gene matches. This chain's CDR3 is CASSRLAGVAEQFS. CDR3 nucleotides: TGTGCCAGCAGTAGACTAGCGGGAGTAGCTGAGCAGTTCTCC.

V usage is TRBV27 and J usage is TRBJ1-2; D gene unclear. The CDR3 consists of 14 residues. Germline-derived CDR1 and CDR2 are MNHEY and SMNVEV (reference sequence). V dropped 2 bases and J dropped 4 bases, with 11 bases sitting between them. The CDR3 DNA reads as TGTGCCAGCAGTTTACGGTCCGCGGGCTATGGCTACACCTTC. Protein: CASSLRSAGYGYTF.

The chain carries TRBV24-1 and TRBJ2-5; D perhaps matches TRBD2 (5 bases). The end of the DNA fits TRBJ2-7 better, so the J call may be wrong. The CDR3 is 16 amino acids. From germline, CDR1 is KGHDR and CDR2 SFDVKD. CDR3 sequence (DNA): TGTGCCACCAGTGACAAACCCGGGATCACTAGGACCGAGCAGTACTTC. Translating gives CATSDKPGITRTEQYF.

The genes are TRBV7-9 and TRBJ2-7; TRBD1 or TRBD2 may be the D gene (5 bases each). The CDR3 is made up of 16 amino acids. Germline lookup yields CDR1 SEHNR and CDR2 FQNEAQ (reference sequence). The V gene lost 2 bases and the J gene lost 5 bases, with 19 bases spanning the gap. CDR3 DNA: TGTGCCAGCAGCTTAATAGGTAGGGGACGAAGCCACGAGCAGTACTTC. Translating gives CASSLIGRGRSHEQYF.

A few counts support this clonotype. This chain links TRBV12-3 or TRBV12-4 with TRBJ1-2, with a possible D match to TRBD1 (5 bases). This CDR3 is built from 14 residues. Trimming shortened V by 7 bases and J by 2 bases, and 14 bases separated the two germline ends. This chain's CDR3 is CASTRGTVNYGYTF. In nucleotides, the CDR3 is TGTGCCAGCACACGGGGGACGGTGAACTATGGCTACACCTTC.

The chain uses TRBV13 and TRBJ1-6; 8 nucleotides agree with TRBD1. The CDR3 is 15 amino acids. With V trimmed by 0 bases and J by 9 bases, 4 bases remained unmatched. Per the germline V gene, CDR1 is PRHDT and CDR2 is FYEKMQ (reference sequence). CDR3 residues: CASSLGDRVSSPLHF. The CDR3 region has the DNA TGTGCCAGCAGCTTAGGGGACAGGGTATCTTCACCCCTCCACTTT.

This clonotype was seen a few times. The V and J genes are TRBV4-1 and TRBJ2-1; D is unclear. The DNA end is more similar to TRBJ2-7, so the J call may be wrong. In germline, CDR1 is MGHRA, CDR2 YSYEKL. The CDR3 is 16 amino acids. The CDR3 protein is CASSQVDIISYNEQYF. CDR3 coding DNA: TGCGCCAGCAGCCAAGTAGATATTATATCCTACAATGAGCAGTACTTC.

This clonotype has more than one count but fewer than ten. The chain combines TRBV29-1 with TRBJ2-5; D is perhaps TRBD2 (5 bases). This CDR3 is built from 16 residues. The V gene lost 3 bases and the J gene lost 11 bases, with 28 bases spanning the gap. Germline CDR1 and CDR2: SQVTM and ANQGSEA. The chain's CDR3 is CSVDPPGNSGSREQYF. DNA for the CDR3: TGCAGCGTTGACCCCCCAGGAAATAGTGGCTCGAGGGAGCAGTACTTC.

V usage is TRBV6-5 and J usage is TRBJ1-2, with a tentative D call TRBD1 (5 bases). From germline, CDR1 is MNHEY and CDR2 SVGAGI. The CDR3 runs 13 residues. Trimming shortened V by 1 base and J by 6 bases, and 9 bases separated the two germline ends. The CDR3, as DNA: TGTGCCAGCAGTTACTTAGGACAAAATGGCTACACCTTC. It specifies CASSYLGQNGYTF.

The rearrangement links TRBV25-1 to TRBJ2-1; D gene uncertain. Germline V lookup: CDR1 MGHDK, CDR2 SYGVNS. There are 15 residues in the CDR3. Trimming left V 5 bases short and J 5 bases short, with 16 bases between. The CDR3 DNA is TGTGCCAGCAGTAGAGGCGCTTCCCTGGACAATGAGCAGTTCTTC. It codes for CASSRGASLDNEQFF.

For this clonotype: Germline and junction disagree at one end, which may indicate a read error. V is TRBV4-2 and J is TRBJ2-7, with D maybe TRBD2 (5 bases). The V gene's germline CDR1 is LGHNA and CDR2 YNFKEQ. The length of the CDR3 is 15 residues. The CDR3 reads CAGSQEGKSRYEQYF. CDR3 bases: TGTGCCGGCAGCCAAGAGGGCAAGTCGAGGTACGAGCAGTACTTC.

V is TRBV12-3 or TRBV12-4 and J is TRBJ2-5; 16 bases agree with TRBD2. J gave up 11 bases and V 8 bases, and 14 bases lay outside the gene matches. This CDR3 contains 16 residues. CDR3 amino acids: CASGGLAGGPYNEQYF. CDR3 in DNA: TGTGCCAGCGGGGGACTAGCGGGGGGGCCCTACAATGAGCAGTACTTC.

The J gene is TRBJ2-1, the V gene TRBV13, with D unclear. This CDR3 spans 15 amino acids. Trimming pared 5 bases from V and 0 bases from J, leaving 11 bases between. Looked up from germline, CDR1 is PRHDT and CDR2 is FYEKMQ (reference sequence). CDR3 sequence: CASSMKGNSYNEQFF. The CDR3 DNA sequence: TGTGCCAGCAGCATGAAAGGGAACTCCTACAATGAGCAGTTCTTC.

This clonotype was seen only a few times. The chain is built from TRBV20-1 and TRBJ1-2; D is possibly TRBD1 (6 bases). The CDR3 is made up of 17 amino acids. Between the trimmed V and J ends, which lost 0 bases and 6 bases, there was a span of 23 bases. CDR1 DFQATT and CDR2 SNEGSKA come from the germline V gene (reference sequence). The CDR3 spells CSAREGATGKYLHGYTF. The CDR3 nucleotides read TGCAGTGCTAGAGAAGGTGCCACAGGGAAATATTTGCATGGCTACACCTTC.

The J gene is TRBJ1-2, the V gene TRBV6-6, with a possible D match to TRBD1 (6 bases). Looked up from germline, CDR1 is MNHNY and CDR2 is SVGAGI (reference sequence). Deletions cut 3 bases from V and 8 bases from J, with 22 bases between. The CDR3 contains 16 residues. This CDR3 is CASSYSFGQRFWGYTF. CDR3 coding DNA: TGTGCCAGCAGTTATTCCTTCGGACAGCGCTTTTGGGGCTACACCTTC.

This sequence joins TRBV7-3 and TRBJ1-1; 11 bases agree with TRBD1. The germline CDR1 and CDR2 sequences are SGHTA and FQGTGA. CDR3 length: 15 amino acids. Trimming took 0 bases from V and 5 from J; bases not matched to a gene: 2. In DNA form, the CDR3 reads TGTGCCAGCAGCTTAACGGGACAGGGGGTAACTGAAGCTTTCTTT. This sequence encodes CASSLTGQGVTEAFF.

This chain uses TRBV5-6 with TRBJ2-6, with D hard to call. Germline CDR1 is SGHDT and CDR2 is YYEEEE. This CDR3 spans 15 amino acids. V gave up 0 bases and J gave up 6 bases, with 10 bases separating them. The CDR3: CASSLVQTSANVLTF. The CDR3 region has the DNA TGTGCCAGCAGCTTGGTACAGACGTCGGCCAACGTCCTGACTTTC.

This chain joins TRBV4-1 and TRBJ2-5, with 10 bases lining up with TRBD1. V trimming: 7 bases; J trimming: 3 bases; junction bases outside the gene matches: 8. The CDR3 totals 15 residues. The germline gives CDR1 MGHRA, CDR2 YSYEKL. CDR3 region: CASKPIGQGEETQYF. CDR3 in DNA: TGCGCCAGCAAACCCATCGGACAGGGGGAAGAGACCCAGTACTTC.

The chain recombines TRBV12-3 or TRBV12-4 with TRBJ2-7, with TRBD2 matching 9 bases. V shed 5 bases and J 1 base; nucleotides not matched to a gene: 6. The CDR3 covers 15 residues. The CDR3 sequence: CASSPLAGASYEQYF. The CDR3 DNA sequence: TGTGCCAGCAGTCCTTTAGCGGGAGCGTCCTACGAGCAGTACTTC.

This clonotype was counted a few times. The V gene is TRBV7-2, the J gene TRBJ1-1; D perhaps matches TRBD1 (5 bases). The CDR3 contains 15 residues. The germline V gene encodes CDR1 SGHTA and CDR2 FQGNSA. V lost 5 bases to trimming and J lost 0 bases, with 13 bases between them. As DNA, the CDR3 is TGTGCCAGCAGCAACACGGGACTGATGAACACTGAAGCTTTCTTT. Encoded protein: CASSNTGLMNTEAFF.

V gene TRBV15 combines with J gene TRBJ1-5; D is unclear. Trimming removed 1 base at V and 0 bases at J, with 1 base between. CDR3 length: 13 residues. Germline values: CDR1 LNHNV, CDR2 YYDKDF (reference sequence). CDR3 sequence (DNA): TGTGCCACCAGCAGAGCTAGCAATCAGCCCCAGCATTTT. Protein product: CATSRASNQPQHF.

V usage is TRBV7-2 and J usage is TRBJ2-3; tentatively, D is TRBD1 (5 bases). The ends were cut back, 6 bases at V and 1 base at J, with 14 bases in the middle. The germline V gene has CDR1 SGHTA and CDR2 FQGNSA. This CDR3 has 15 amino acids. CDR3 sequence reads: CASRTYLGRTDTQYF. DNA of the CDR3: TGTGCCAGCAGGACGTACCTGGGGCGCACAGATACGCAGTATTTT.

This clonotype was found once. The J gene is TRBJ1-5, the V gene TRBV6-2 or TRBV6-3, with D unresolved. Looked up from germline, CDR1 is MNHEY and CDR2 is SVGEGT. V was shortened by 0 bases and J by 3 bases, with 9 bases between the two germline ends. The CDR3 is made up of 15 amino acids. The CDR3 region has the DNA TGTGCCAGCAGTTACTCTTTCAGTTCCAATCAGCCCCAGCATTTT. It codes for CASSYSFSSNQPQHF.

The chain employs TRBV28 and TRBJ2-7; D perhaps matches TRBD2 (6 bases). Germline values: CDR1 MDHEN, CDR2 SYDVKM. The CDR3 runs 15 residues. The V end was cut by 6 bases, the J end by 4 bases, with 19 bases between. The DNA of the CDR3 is TGTGCCAGCAGCCCAAACCGGGGGATTGTTTACGAGCAGTACTTC. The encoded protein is CASSPNRGIVYEQYF.

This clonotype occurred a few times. Here the CDR3 DNA reads TGTGCCAGCAGCGACAGGGGCCTTAACACCGGGGAGCTGTTTTTT. Its translation is CASSDRGLNTGELFF. The gene calls are TRBV14 and TRBJ2-2; 8 bases are a match to TRBD1. The V gene end was trimmed by 5 bases and the J gene end by 2 bases; junction bases not matched to a gene: 4. The CDR3 runs to 15 residues. Germline loops: CDR1 SGHDN, CDR2 FVKESK.

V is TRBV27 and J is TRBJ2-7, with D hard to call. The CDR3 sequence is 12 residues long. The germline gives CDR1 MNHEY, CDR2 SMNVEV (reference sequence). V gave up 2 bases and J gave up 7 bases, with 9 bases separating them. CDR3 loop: CASSLTIGEQYF. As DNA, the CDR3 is TGTGCCAGCAGTTTAACCATAGGGGAGCAGTACTTC.